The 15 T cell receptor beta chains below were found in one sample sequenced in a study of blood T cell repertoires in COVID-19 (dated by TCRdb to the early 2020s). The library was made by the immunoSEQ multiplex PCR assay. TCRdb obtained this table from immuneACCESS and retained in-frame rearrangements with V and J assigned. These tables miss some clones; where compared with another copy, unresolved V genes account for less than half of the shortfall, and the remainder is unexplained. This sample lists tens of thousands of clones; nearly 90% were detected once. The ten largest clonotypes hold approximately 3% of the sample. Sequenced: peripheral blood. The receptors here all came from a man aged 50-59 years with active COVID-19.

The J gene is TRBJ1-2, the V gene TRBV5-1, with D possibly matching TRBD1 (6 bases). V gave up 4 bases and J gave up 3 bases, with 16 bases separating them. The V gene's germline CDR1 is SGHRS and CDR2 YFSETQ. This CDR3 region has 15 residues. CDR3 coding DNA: TGCGCCAGCAGCGAGGGGACAAGTCGCTACTATGGCTACACCTTC. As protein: CASSEGTSRYYGYTF.

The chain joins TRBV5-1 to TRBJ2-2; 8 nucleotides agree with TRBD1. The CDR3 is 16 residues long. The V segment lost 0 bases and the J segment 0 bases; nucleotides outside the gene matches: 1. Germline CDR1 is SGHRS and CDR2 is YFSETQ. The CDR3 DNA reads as TGCGCCAGCAGCTTGGGGACAGGGACGAACACCGGGGAGCTGTTTTTT. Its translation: CASSLGTGTNTGELFF.

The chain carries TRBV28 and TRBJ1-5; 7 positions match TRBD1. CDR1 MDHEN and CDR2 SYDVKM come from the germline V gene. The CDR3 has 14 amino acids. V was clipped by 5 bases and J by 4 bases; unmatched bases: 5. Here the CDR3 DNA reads TGTGCCAGCAGTCAGGACAGGATTAATCAGCCCCAGCATTTT. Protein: CASSQDRINQPQHF.

CDR3 nucleotide sequence: TGTGCCAGCAGTGAGGCGGGGGATAATTCACCCCTCCACTTT. This sequence encodes CASSEAGDNSPLHF. The chain uses TRBV6-1 and TRBJ1-6; D might be TRBD1 (5 bases). Germline CDR1 reads MNHNS; CDR2 reads SASEGT. There are 14 residues in the CDR3. V was cut by 3 bases and J by 5 bases, with 8 bases left in between.

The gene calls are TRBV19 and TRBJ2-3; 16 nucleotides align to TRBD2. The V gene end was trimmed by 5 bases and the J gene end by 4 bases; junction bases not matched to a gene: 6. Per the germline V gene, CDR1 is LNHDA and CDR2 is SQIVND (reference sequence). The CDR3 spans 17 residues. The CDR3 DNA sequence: TGTGCCAGTAGTCGCCAGGGACTAGCGGGGGGGCCAGATACGCAGTATTTT. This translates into CASSRQGLAGGPDTQYF. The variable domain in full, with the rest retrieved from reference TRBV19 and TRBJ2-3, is DGGITQSPKYLFRKEGQNVTLSCEQNLNHDAMYWYRQDPGQGLRLIYYSQIVNDFQKGDIAEGYSVSREKKESFPLTVTSAQKNPTAFYLCASSRQGLAGGPDTQYFGPGTRLTVL.

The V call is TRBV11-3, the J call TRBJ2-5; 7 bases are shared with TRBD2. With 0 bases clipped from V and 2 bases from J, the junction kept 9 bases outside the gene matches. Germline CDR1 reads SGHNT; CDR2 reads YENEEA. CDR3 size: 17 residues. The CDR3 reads CASSLDRLAAKQETQYF. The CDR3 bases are TGTGCCAGCAGCTTAGATCGGCTAGCGGCGAAACAAGAGACCCAGTACTTC.

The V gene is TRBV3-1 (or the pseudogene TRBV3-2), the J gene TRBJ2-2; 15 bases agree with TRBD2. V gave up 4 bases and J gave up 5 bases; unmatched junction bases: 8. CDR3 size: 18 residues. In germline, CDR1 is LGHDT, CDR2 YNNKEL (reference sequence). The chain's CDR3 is CASSPPWTSGGGTGELFF. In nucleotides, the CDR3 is TGTGCCAGCAGCCCACCCTGGACTAGCGGGGGGGGAACCGGGGAGCTGTTTTTT.

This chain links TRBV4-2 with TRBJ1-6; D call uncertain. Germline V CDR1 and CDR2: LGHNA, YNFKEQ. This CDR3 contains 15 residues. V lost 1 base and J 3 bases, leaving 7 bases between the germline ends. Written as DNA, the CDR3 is TGTGCCAGCAGCCAAGGCATCGGCTATAATTCACCCCTCCACTTT. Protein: CASSQGIGYNSPLHF.

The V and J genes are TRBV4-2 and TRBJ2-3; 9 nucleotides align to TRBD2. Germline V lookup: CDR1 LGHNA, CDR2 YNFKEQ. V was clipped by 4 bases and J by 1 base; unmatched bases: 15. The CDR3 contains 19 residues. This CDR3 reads CASSPEPGLALFGTDTQYF. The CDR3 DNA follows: TGTGCCAGCAGCCCCGAACCGGGACTAGCTTTGTTTGGCACAGATACGCAGTATTTT.

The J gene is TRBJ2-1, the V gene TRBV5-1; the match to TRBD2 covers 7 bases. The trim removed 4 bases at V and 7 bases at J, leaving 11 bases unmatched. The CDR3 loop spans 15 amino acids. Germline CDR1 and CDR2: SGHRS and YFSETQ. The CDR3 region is CASSAAGRGSNEQFF. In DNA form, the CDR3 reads TGCGCCAGCAGCGCGGCGGGGCGGGGGTCGAATGAGCAGTTCTTC.

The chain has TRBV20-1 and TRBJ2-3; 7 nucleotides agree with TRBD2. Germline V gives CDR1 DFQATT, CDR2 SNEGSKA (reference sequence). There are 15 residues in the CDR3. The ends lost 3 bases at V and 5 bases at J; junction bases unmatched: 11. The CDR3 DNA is TGCAGTGCTAGTTCCGGGCGGGGGAACGGAGATACGCAGTATTTT. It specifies CSASSGRGNGDTQYF.

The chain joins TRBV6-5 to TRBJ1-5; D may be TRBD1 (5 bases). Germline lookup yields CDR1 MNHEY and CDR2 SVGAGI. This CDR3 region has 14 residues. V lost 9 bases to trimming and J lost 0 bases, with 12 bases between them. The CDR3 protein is CASASGDSNQPQHF. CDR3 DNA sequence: TGTGCCAGTGCTTCGGGGGATAGCAATCAGCCCCAGCATTTT.

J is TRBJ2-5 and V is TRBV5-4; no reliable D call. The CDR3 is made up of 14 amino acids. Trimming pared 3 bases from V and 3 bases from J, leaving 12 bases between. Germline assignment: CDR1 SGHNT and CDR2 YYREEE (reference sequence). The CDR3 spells CASSSKAREETQYF. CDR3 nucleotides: TGTGCCAGCAGCTCAAAAGCTAGAGAAGAGACCCAGTACTTC.

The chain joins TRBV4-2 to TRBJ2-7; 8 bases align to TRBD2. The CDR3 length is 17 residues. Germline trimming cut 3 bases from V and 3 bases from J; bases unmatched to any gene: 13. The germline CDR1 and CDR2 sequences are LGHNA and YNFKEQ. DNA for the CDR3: TGTGCCAGCAGCCATTCAGTCGGAGCGGGGGCGATCTACGAGCAGTACTTC. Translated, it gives CASSHSVGAGAIYEQYF.

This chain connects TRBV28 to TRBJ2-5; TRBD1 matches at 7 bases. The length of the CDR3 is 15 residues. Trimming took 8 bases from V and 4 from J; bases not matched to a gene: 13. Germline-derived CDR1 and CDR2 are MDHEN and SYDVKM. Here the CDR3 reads CASGTPKTGLETQYF. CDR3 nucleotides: TGTGCCAGCGGAACACCGAAGACAGGGTTAGAGACCCAGTACTTC. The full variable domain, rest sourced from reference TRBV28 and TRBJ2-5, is DVKVTQSSRYLVKRTGEKVFLECVQDMDHENMFWYRQDPGLGLRLIYFSYDVKMKEKGDIPEGYSVSREKKERFSLILESASTNQTSMYLCASGTPKTGLETQYFGPGTRLLVL.